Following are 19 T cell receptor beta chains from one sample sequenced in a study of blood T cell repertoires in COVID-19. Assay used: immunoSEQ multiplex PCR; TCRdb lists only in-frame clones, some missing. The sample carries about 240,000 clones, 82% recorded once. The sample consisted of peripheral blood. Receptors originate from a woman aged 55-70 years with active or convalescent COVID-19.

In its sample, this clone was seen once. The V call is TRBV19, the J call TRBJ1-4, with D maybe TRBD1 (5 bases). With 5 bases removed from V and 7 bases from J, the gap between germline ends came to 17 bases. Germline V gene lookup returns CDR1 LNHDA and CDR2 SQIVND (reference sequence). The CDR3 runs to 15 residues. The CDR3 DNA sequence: TGTGCCAGTAGTCCCCGGGGGTCGAGGGGTGAAAAACTGTTTTTT. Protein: CASSPRGSRGEKLFF.

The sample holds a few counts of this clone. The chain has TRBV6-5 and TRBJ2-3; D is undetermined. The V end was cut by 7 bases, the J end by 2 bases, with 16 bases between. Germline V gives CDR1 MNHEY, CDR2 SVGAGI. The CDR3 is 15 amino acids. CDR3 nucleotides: TGTGCCAGCACCCCGACGGGTGGTACCACAGATACGCAGTATTTT. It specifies CASTPTGGTTDTQYF.

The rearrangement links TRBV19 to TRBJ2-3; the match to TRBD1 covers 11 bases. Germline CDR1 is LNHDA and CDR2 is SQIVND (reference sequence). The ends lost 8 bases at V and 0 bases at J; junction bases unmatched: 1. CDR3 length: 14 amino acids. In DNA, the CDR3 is TGTGCCAGTCGGACAGGGGGCAGCACAGATACGCAGTATTTT. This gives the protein CASRTGGSTDTQYF.

The CDR3 sequence: CASSQTSGTEAFF. DNA of the CDR3: TGCGCCAGCAGCCAAACCTCGGGTACTGAAGCTTTCTTT. The V call is TRBV4-1, the J call TRBJ1-1; no clear D gene. Trimming left V 2 bases short and J 5 bases short, with 9 bases between. The germline gives CDR1 MGHRA, CDR2 YSYEKL. This CDR3 contains 13 residues.

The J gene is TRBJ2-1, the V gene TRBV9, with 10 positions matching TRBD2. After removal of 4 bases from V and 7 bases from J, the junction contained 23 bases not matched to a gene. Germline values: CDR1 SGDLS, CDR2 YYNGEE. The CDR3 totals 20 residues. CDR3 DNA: TGTGCCAGCAGCTATCAAACTTCTAGCGGGGGCCACTCCGCGGGAAATGAGCAGTTCTTC. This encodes CASSYQTSSGGHSAGNEQFF. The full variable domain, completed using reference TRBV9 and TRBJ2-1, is DSGVTQTPKHLITATGQRVTLRCSPRSGDLSVYWYQQSLDQGLQFLIQYYNGEERAKGNILERFSAQQFPDLHSELNLSSLELGDSALYFCASSYQTSSGGHSAGNEQFFGPGTRLTVL.

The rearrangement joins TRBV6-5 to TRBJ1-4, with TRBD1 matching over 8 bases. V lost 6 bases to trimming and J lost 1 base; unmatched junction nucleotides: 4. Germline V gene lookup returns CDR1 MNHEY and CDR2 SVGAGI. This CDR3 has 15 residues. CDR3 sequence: CASRIDRGTNEKLFF. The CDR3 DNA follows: TGTGCCAGCAGGATCGACAGGGGAACTAATGAAAAACTGTTTTTT.

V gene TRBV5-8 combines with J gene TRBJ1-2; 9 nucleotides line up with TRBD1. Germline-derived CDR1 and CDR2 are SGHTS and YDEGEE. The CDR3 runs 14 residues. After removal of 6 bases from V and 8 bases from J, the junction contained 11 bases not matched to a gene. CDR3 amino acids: CASIPGQGRQGYTF. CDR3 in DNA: TGTGCCAGCATTCCGGGACAGGGCCGTCAAGGCTACACCTTC.

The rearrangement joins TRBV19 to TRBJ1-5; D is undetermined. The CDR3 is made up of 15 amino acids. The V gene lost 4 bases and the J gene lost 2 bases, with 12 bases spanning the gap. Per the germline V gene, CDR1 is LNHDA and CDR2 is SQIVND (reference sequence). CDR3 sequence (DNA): TGTGCCAGTAGTACCTATCCCTCCGGCAATCAGCCCCAGCATTTT. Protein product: CASSTYPSGNQPQHF.

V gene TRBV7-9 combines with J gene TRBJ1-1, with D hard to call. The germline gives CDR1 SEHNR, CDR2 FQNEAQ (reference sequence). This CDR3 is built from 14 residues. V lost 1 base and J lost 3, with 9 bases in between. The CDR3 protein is CASSLEGGYTEAFF. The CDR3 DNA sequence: TGTGCCAGCAGCTTAGAAGGCGGGTACACTGAAGCTTTCTTT. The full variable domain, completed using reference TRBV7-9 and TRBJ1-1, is DTGVSQNPRHKITKRGQNVTFRCDPISEHNRLYWYRQTLGQGPEFLTYFQNEAQLEKSRLLSDRFSAERPKGSFSTLEIQRTEQGDSAMYLCASSLEGGYTEAFFGQGTRLTVV.

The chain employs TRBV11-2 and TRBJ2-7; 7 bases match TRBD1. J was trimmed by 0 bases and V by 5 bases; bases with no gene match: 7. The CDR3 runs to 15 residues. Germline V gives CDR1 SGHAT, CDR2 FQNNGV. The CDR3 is CASSHGTVSSYEQYF. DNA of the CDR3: TGTGCCAGCAGCCACGGGACAGTGAGCTCCTACGAGCAGTACTTC. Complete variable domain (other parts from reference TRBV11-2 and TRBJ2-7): EAGVAQSPRYKIIEKRQSVAFWCNPISGHATLYWYQQILGQGPKLLIQFQNNGVVDDSQLPKDRFSAERLKGVDSTLKIQPAKLEDSAVYLCASSHGTVSSYEQYFGPGTRLTVT.

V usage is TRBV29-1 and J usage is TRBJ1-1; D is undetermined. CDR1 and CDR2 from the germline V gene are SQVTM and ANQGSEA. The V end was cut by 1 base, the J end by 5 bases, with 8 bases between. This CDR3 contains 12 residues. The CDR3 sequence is CSVEGERTEAFF. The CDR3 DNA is TGCAGCGTTGAAGGGGAGCGGACTGAAGCTTTCTTT. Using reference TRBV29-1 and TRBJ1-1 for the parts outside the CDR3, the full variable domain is SAVISQKPSRDICQRGTSLTIQCQVDSQVTMMFWYRQQPGQSLTLIATANQGSEATYESGFVIDKFPISRPNLTFSTLTVSNMSPEDSSIYLCSVEGERTEAFFGQGTRLTVV.

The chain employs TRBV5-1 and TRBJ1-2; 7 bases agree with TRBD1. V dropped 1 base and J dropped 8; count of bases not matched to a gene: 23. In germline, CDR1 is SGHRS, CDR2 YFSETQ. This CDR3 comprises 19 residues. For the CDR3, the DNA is TGCGCCAGCAGCTTGTATATGGCCCCCGGCCGACAGGGAGTGGGAGGCTACACCTTC. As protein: CASSLYMAPGRQGVGGYTF.

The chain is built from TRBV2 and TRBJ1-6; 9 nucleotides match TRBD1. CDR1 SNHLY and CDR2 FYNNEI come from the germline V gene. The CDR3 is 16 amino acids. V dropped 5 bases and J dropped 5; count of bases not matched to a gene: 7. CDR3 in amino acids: CASSPSTGGNNSPLHF. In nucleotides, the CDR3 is TGTGCCAGCAGTCCAAGTACAGGGGGCAATAATTCACCCCTCCACTTT.

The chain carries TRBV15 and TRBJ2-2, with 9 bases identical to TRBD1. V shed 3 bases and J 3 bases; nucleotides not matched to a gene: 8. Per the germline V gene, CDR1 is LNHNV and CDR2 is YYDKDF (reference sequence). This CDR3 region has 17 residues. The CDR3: CATSRAPTGGDTGELFF. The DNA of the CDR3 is TGTGCCACCAGCAGGGCCCCGACAGGGGGGGACACCGGGGAGCTGTTTTTT.

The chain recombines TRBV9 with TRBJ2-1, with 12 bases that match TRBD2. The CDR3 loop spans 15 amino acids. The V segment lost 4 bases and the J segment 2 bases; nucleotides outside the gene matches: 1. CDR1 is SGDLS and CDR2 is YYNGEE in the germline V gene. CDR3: CASSPSGGAYNEQFF. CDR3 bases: TGTGCCAGCAGCCCTAGCGGGGGGGCCTACAATGAGCAGTTCTTC.

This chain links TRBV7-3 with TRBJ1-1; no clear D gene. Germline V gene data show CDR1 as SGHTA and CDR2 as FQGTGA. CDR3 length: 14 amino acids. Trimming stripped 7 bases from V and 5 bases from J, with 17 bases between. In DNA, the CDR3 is TGTGCCAGCACCAGTGCTGCCTCGCGGACTGAAGCTTTCTTT. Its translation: CASTSAASRTEAFF.

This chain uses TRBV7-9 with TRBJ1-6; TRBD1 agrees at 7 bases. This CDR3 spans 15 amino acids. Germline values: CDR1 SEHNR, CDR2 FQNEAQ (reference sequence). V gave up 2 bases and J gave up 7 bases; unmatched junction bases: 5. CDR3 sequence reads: CASSLLGTENSPLHF. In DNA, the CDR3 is TGTGCCAGCAGCTTACTCGGGACAGAGAATTCACCCCTCCACTTT. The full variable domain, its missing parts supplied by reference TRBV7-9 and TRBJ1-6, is DTGVSQNPRHKITKRGQNVTFRCDPISEHNRLYWYRQTLGQGPEFLTYFQNEAQLEKSRLLSDRFSAERPKGSFSTLEIQRTEQGDSAMYLCASSLLGTENSPLHFGNGTRLTVT.

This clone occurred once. CDR3 region: CASSKLYRGRLRRSPLHF. CDR3 sequence (DNA): TGTGCCAGCAGCAAATTGTACAGGGGGCGCCTCCGTAGGTCACCCCTCCACTTT. This sequence joins TRBV21-1 and TRBJ1-6; no DNA check was done on the table's D call, TRBD1. TRBV21-1 is an annotated pseudogene. The CDR3 contains 18 residues.

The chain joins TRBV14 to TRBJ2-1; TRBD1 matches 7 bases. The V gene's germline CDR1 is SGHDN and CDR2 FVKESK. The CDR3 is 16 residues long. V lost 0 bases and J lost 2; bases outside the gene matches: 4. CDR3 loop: CASSQDLGQPYNEQFF. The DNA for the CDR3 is TGTGCCAGCAGCCAAGACCTGGGACAGCCCTACAATGAGCAGTTCTTC.